One T cell receptor beta chain is described in this entry. The antigen it binds to is not known. It has no much larger one-base neighbor in the sample; base qualities were not kept. This sample was included in a study of T cell responses to AZD1222 COVID-19 vaccine (dated by TCRdb to 2020 to 2023). In the study overall: Because spike-specific TCR depth and breadth did not differ between the two schedules, AZD1222 recipients who got a second dose at roughly 4 weeks were pooled with those who got a second dose at roughly 12 weeks. Enrollment into the trials was organized by age into subgroups of 18-55, 56-69 and 70-plus years, and those subgroups contained 148, 28 and 57 TCR-sequenced participants, respectively. TCR sequencing covered over 230 trial participants: 207 given two doses of AZD1222 and approximately 26 given two doses of MenACWY control vaccine.

From the germline V gene (reference sequence), CDR1 is DFQATT and CDR2 is SNEGSKA. From cysteine to phenylalanine, the CDR3 is 11 amino acids long. Only the CDR3 part of the read is kept: 33 bases, read in frame from the first base. The trim is 0 bases for V and 12 bases for J, with a gap of 11 bases between the germline ends. Reading the label with the study, this specimen's time point is: baseline before first vaccination. Samples from vaccinated people were obtained from the UK trials COV001 and COV002, which included a single-blind randomized controlled phase 2/3 trial of AZD1222 (ChAdOx1 nCoV-19) in healthy adults. Trial participant PBMC samples were collected at day 0 and day 28 after the second dose for TCRbeta chain sequencing. The CDR3 regions of human TCRbeta chains were analyzed by immunosequencing. The original pipeline was this. Repertoire TCRs were checked for matches against a reference library of SARS-CoV-2-specific TCRs that had been generated using the MIRA antigen-specificity platform. Breadth was defined as the fraction of unique TCRs that were SARS-CoV-2-associated, and depth was defined as the fraction of total T cells that were SARS-CoV-2-associated. Each spike-specific TCR was assigned to its reactive spike region and to a CD4 or CD8 class using the MIRA data. Log10-transformed breadth and depth values were compared by one-way ANOVA with Sidak's multiple comparisons tests. Sourced from immuneACCESS, this table was stored by TCRdb with only in-frame sequences that have V and J called. A share of the clones is absent; for the studies checked, an unresolved V gene accounts for under half, and the remainder has no known explanation. V, J and clone size derive from that table, while D and trimming were established from the DNA sequence. The sample table lists 73,000 or so clones, 65% to 90% of them with a count of one. Over 5% of the sample is in the top ten clones.

What the study reported, not specific to this receptor: Reportedly, almost half of the unique spike-specific TCRs recognized epitopes lying outside the regions that are mutated in the B.1.351 and B.1.1.7 variants. The whole spike protein was spanned by vaccine-associated CD4 TCRs, and dominant responses were seen in regions 160-218 and 743-854. A significant rise in spike-specific TCR breadth and depth was observed after two AZD1222 doses relative to day 0 and relative to MenACWY recipients. In the small 56-69-year group, the increase in depth fell short of significance, most likely because of low power. Because no day 14 peak-response samples were available, repertoires were characterized only after the peak T cell response. Conclusions about previously exposed vaccinees were limited because only a handful of AZD1222 recipients were SARS-CoV-2 seropositive at baseline. Participants were mostly white British and included more females than males, and it was suggested by the authors that clonal diversity may have been underestimated.

The specimen comprised peripheral blood, sampled on day 0 of AZD1222 vaccination. The sequence derives from an adult in good health. Here the chain combines TRBV20-1 and TRBJ1-2; too little of a D gene remains to name it. The CDR3 amino acid sequence is: CSARDSAINTF. The nucleotides are TGCAGTGCTAGAGATTCGGCGATTAACACCTTC.